Below, 7 T cell receptor beta chains from the same sample are listed, as sequenced in a study of T cells in Graves' hyperthyroidism and ophthalmopathy. Researchers took RNA transcripts and amplified the TCR beta CDR3 regions from them. A set of HTBI primers served as the primers for a first-round RT-PCR of the TCR CDR3. TCRdb redid the calling of the multiplex PCR reads with MiXCR, one entry per CDR3 protein. Here the sample spans about 380,000 distinct CDR3 sequences, around a sixth being singletons. Sequencing was performed on blood. These receptors were obtained from a man aged 18 to 29 with Graves' ophthalmopathy.

In this sample, this clonotype turned up a few times. The chain combines TRBV19 with TRBJ2-5; the D is unclear. The CDR3 runs 12 residues. V was cut by 3 bases and J by 3 bases, with 5 bases left in between. Germline loops: CDR1 LNHDA, CDR2 SQIVND (reference sequence). CDR3 sequence: CASSISKETQYF. CDR3 nucleotides: TGTGCCAGTAGTATCTCGAAAGAGACCCAGTACTTC. Together with reference TRBV19 and TRBJ2-5, the CDR3 gives the full variable domain: DGGITQSPKYLFRKEGQNVTLSCEQNLNHDAMYWYRQDPGQGLRLIYYSQIVNDFQKGDIAEGYSVSREKKESFPLTVTSAQKNPTAFYLCASSISKETQYFGPGTRLLVL.

This clonotype was counted at least ten times. The J gene is TRBJ1-5, the V gene TRBV18; D unresolved. V was clipped by 2 bases and J by 2 bases, with 13 bases between them. CDR1 and CDR2 from the germline V gene are KGHSH and LQKENI. The length of the CDR3 is 16 residues. The CDR3 DNA follows: TGTGCCAGCTCACCATCGACCCCGACGGGCAATCAGCCCCAGCATTTT. This codes for CASSPSTPTGNQPQHF.

This clonotype was detected ten times or more. J is TRBJ2-7 and V is TRBV28; D gene uncertain. V shed 7 bases and J shed 2 bases, with 9 bases lying between them. The CDR3 runs to 12 residues. Germline CDR1 MDHEN, CDR2 SYDVKM. In DNA, the CDR3 is TGTGCCAGCAATTGGAACACCTACGAGCAGTACTTC. It yields the protein CASNWNTYEQYF.

This clonotype has just a few counts. The chain employs TRBV25-1 and TRBJ1-2; D possibly corresponds to TRBD1 (5 bases). The V gene lost 8 bases and the J gene lost 6 bases, with 19 bases spanning the gap. From germline, CDR1 is MGHDK and CDR2 SYGVNS. This CDR3 comprises 14 residues. CDR3 coding DNA: TGTGCCAGCGGGGAGATGGGGCGAATCAATGGCTACACCTTC. Translation: CASGEMGRINGYTF.

This clonotype has only a few counts. This chain connects TRBV10-3 to TRBJ1-2; TRBD1 is a possible D gene (5 bases). CDR1 is ENHRY and CDR2 is SYGVKD in the germline V gene. V was trimmed by 7 bases and J by 3 bases, leaving 15 bases between them. This CDR3 has 14 residues. CDR3 sequence reads: CAINPGTAHYGYTF. The DNA of the CDR3 is TGTGCCATCAACCCTGGGACGGCCCACTATGGCTACACCTTC.

The V gene is TRBV4-2, the J gene TRBJ2-2, with 11 bases fitting TRBD2. Trimming removed 1 base from V and 5 bases from J; junction bases left unmatched: 9. The CDR3 is made up of 18 amino acids. CDR1 and CDR2 from the germline V gene are LGHNA and YNFKEQ. The CDR3 sequence: CASSQATSGGTGTGELFF. In nucleotides, the CDR3 is TGTGCCAGCAGCCAAGCAACTAGCGGGGGAACCGGAACCGGGGAGCTGTTTTTT.

This clonotype was counted many times. This chain connects TRBV5-1 to TRBJ1-1, with a possible D match to TRBD1 (5 bases). This CDR3 contains 15 residues. Germline lookup yields CDR1 SGHRS and CDR2 YFSETQ. V was pared by 0 bases and J by 5 bases, with 14 bases between. For the CDR3, the DNA is TGCGCCAGCAGCTTGGTGGGGGATATCGGGACTGAAGCTTTCTTT. This codes for CASSLVGDIGTEAFF.